The next 32 T cell receptor beta chains were all read from a single sample in a study of shared clonotypes between healthy human individuals. The table came from immunoSEQ multiplex PCR; TCRdb's copy has only in-frame clones and leaves some out. This table has roughly 640,000 clones, roughly 70% appearing once. Material: memory CD4+ T cells sorted from blood. Subset noted: CD45RA-negative fraction. All receptors derive from a woman in her 30s in good health.

The DNA of the CDR3 is TGCGCCAGCAGCTCGGACGGCGGTAGCACAGATACGCAGTATTTT. As protein: CASSSDGGSTDTQYF. The chain employs TRBV5-1 and TRBJ2-3; D is unresolved. The CDR3 is 15 residues long. Trimming stripped 3 bases from V and 0 bases from J, with 11 bases between. Germline V gene sequence: CDR1 SGHRS, CDR2 YFSETQ.

This chain links TRBV28 with TRBJ1-4, with no clear D. CDR1 MDHEN and CDR2 SYDVKM come from the germline V gene. The CDR3 covers 14 residues. V lost 1 base to trimming and J lost 5 bases, with 8 bases between them. CDR3 bases: TGTGCCAGCAGTTTATCCCCCGACAATGAAAAACTGTTTTTT. Translated, it gives CASSLSPDNEKLFF.

The rearrangement uses TRBV29-1 and TRBJ2-5; no firm D call. In germline, CDR1 is SQVTM, CDR2 ANQGSEA. Deletions cut 4 bases from V and 4 bases from J, with 16 bases between. This CDR3 is built from 14 residues. CDR3 protein: CSVVLATARETQYF. CDR3 DNA: TGCAGCGTTGTACTCGCGACTGCAAGAGAGACCCAGTACTTC.

This sequence joins TRBV11-2 and TRBJ1-1, with D uncertain. Trimming cost V 3 bases and J 5 bases, with 7 bases left between them. Germline CDR1 SGHAT, CDR2 FQNNGV. The CDR3 runs to 12 residues. The CDR3 nucleotides are TGTGCCAGCAGCTTTTTGGGGACTGAAGCTTTCTTT. Amino acids: CASSFLGTEAFF.

The genes are TRBV4-2 and TRBJ2-3, with TRBD1 as a possible D gene (6 bases). Germline CDR1 and CDR2: LGHNA and YNFKEQ. CDR3 length: 14 amino acids. The V and J ends lost 2 bases and 1 base respectively, with 7 bases between them. The CDR3 nucleotides are TGTGCCAGCAGCCAAAGACAGGGCACAGATACGCAGTATTTT. Translating it yields CASSQRQGTDTQYF.

The chain carries TRBV5-8 and TRBJ2-2; TRBD1 agrees at 7 bases. J lost 0 bases, V lost 7 bases, and 6 bases had no gene match. This CDR3 region has 15 residues. The germline gives CDR1 SGHTS, CDR2 YDEGEE. CDR3 sequence reads: CASARGLANTGELFF. DNA of the CDR3: TGTGCCAGCGCTAGGGGGCTCGCGAACACCGGGGAGCTGTTTTTT.

This clone has only one observation. This chain joins TRBV14 and TRBJ2-3, with 7 bases lining up with TRBD2. Germline loops: CDR1 SGHDN, CDR2 FVKESK. CDR3 size: 12 residues. Trimming took 4 bases from V and 9 from J; bases not matched to a gene: 4. As DNA, the CDR3 is TGTGCCAGCAGCCGCACTAGCGAAACGCAGTATTTT. Residues: CASSRTSETQYF.

This chain uses TRBV19 with TRBJ2-3; D might be TRBD1 (6 bases). CDR3 length equals 13 residues. Germline CDR1 and CDR2: LNHDA and SQIVND (reference sequence). V lost 6 bases and J lost 0, with 7 bases in between. Here the CDR3 DNA reads TGTGCCAGTAGGGACAGAAGCACAGATACGCAGTATTTT. It translates to CASRDRSTDTQYF.

The chain couples TRBV18 to TRBJ2-7; D is perhaps TRBD1 (6 bases). Trimming removed 2 bases at V and 3 bases at J, with 8 bases between. This CDR3 is 13 amino acids long. Per the germline V gene, CDR1 is KGHSH and CDR2 is LQKENI. CDR3 in DNA: TGTGCCAGCTCACCAAAACAGGGCTACGAGCAGTACTTC. Residues: CASSPKQGYEQYF.

This chain connects TRBV5-1 to TRBJ2-2, with D hard to call. Trimming shortened V by 0 bases and J by 2 bases, and 17 bases separated the two germline ends. The CDR3 is made up of 18 amino acids. Per germline, CDR1 SGHRS and CDR2 YFSETQ. CDR3 region: CASSLGHRAPPNTGELFF. The CDR3 bases are TGCGCCAGCAGCTTGGGACATCGCGCCCCTCCAAACACCGGGGAGCTGTTTTTT.

This clone appeared once. The CDR3: CASTSGDNNEQFF. Written as DNA, the CDR3 is TGTGCCAGCACGTCCGGGGACAACAATGAGCAGTTCTTC. The chain is built from TRBV6-1 and TRBJ2-1; possible D gene TRBD1, 6 bases. This CDR3 spans 13 amino acids. V was trimmed by 7 bases and J by 5 bases, leaving 12 bases between them. The germline CDR1 and CDR2 sequences are MNHNS and SASEGT.

The chain carries TRBV5-6 and TRBJ2-7; a possible D gene is TRBD2 (5 bases). The V and J ends lost 4 bases and 6 bases respectively, with 20 bases between them. CDR1 SGHDT and CDR2 YYEEEE come from the germline V gene. The CDR3 covers 15 residues. The CDR3 protein is CASSLRWVRGSEQYF. CDR3 DNA sequence: TGTGCCAGCAGCCTGCGGTGGGTACGAGGGAGCGAGCAGTACTTC.

The V call is TRBV15, the J call TRBJ1-3; D unresolved. The germline V gene has CDR1 LNHNV and CDR2 YYDKDF (reference sequence). The CDR3 covers 15 residues. Trimming removed 1 base at V and 1 base at J, with 8 bases between. CDR3 sequence (DNA): TGTGCCACCAGCAGAGTTGGGGTTTCTGGAAACACCATATATTTT. Translated, it gives CATSRVGVSGNTIYF. The entire variable domain, with the rest obtained from reference TRBV15 and TRBJ1-3, is as follows: DAMVIQNPRYQVTQFGKPVTLSCSQTLNHNVMYWYQQKSSQAPKLLFHYYDKDFNNEADTPDNFQSRRPNTSFCFLDIRSPGLGDTAMYLCATSRVGVSGNTIYFGEGSWLTVV.

To note about this clone: The sample holds other DNA sequences that translate to the same CDR3. The V call is TRBV7-2, the J call TRBJ1-1, with D perhaps TRBD1 (5 bases). This CDR3 comprises 13 residues. Germline CDR1 is SGHTA and CDR2 is FQGNSA. V shed 3 bases and J shed 3 bases, with 8 bases lying between them. The CDR3: CASSFQGDTEAFF. CDR3 in DNA: TGTGCCAGCAGCTTTCAGGGAGACACTGAAGCTTTCTTT.

This chain connects TRBV28 to TRBJ2-2; the match to TRBD1 covers 9 bases. The germline gives CDR1 MDHEN, CDR2 SYDVKM. The length of the CDR3 is 15 residues. J was trimmed by 5 bases and V by 5 bases; bases with no gene match: 6. CDR3 amino acids: CASSPGTGRTGELFF. The CDR3 nucleotides are TGTGCCAGCAGTCCGGGGACAGGGAGGACCGGGGAGCTGTTTTTT.

This chain uses TRBV10-2 with TRBJ2-7; a possible D gene is TRBD2 (7 bases). Trimming left V 2 bases short and J 2 bases short, with 13 bases between. CDR1 and CDR2 from the germline V gene are WSHSY and SAAADI. The CDR3 consists of 15 residues. In nucleotides, the CDR3 is TGCGCCAGCAGTGAGCTATGGGGGGGCCCCTACGAGCAGTACTTC. The encoded protein is CASSELWGGPYEQYF.

The chain is built from TRBV4-2 and TRBJ1-4; D remains ambiguous. V dropped 0 bases and J dropped 4 bases, with 9 bases sitting between them. The CDR3 loop spans 15 amino acids. Germline V gene sequence: CDR1 LGHNA, CDR2 YNFKEQ. Written as DNA, the CDR3 is TGTGCCAGCAGCCAAGACTCCTCTCATAATGAAAAACTGTTTTTT. Its translation is CASSQDSSHNEKLFF.

V usage is TRBV19 and J usage is TRBJ2-1; TRBD1 or TRBD2 may be the D gene (5 bases each). The V and J ends lost 1 base and 8 bases respectively, with 9 bases between them. CDR1 is LNHDA, CDR2 SQIVND, per germline (reference sequence). The CDR3 spans 13 residues. CDR3 nucleotides: TGTGCCAGTAGTATAGGAGGGGTGGATGAGCAGTTCTTC. Protein: CASSIGGVDEQFF.

The chain couples TRBV6-5 to TRBJ1-1; D possibly corresponds to TRBD1 (6 bases). The CDR3 has 16 amino acids. The V and J ends lost 4 bases and 1 base respectively, with 16 bases between them. The V gene's germline CDR1 is MNHEY and CDR2 SVGAGI. The CDR3 spells CASSSQQGGGNTEAFF. The CDR3 bases are TGTGCCAGCAGTTCACAACAGGGAGGAGGGAACACTGAAGCTTTCTTT.

V usage is TRBV18 and J usage is TRBJ2-7; 10 bases are a match to TRBD2. The CDR3 totals 15 residues. Trimming removed 4 bases from V and 4 bases from J; junction bases left unmatched: 7. Germline lookup yields CDR1 KGHSH and CDR2 LQKENI. CDR3 coding DNA: TGTGCCAGCTCACAATCGCTAGCGGGAGAGTACGAGCAGTACTTC. Its protein is CASSQSLAGEYEQYF.

The gene calls are TRBV28 and TRBJ1-1; a weak D match, TRBD1 (5 bases). Germline V CDR1 and CDR2: MDHEN, SYDVKM. The CDR3 has 15 amino acids. V lost 9 bases to trimming and J lost 1 base, with 18 bases between them. This chain's CDR3 is CASSKGWGPNTEAFF. CDR3 DNA: TGTGCCAGTTCTAAGGGGTGGGGCCCGAACACTGAAGCTTTCTTT.

This clone was seen a handful of times. This chain links TRBV20-1 with TRBJ1-2; D unresolved. V gave up 7 bases and J gave up 4 bases, with 10 bases separating them. This CDR3 region has 11 residues. Germline V CDR1 and CDR2: DFQATT, SNEGSKA (reference sequence). For the CDR3, the DNA is TGCAGTGAGGAGGACGCCTATGGCTACACCTTC. Its translation is CSEEDAYGYTF.

J is TRBJ2-5 and V is TRBV28; no clear D gene. The last part of the DNA fits TRBJ2-7 better; the J call may be wrong. Germline CDR1 MDHEN, CDR2 SYDVKM. The CDR3 length is 15 residues. The CDR3 protein is CASSFRLLRPYEQYF. CDR3 DNA: TGTGCCAGCAGTTTCCGCCTCCTGCGACCCTACGAGCAGTACTTC.

Comments on this clone: The sample carries other DNA sequences with the same CDR3. The rearrangement links TRBV5-4 to TRBJ2-3; a weak D match, TRBD2 (5 bases). CDR3 length equals 14 residues. V was clipped by 1 base and J by 0 bases, with 6 bases between them. CDR1 SGHNT and CDR2 YYREEE come from the germline V gene (reference sequence). The CDR3 here is CASSLRGSTDTQYF. CDR3 sequence (DNA): TGTGCCAGCAGCTTGCGCGGGAGCACAGATACGCAGTATTTT.

This rearrangement joins TRBV7-6 to TRBJ2-7, with no clear D. Germline lookup yields CDR1 SGHVS and CDR2 FNYEAQ. V lost 0 bases, J lost 3 bases, and 6 bases lay in between. This CDR3 region has 13 residues. This CDR3 reads CASSLADGYEQYF. In DNA form, the CDR3 reads TGTGCCAGCAGCTTAGCAGACGGCTACGAGCAGTACTTC.

This rearrangement joins TRBV6-1 to TRBJ2-7, with D tentatively TRBD1 or TRBD2 (5 bases each). CDR3 length: 13 residues. Germline V CDR1 and CDR2: MNHNS, SASEGT. Trimming shortened V by 10 bases and J by 2 bases, and 15 bases separated the two germline ends. Here the CDR3 DNA reads TGTGCCACCCGACGGGACCACCCCTACGAGCAGTACTTC. It translates to CATRRDHPYEQYF.

The CDR3 region has the DNA TGCGCCAGCAGCTTCGGACTAGCGGGAGACGATAATGAGCAGTTCTTC. This gives the protein CASSFGLAGDDNEQFF. J is TRBJ2-1 and V is TRBV5-1, with 13 bases fitting TRBD2. Trimming at V came to 2 bases and at J to 7 bases, leaving 6 bases not matched to a gene. CDR1 SGHRS and CDR2 YFSETQ come from the germline V gene. The length of the CDR3 is 16 residues. The full variable domain, completed using reference TRBV5-1 and TRBJ2-1, is KAGVTQTPRYLIKTRGQQVTLSCSPISGHRSVSWYQQTPGQGLQFLFEYFSETQRNKGNFPGRFSGRQFSNSRSEMNVSTLELGDSALYLCASSFGLAGDDNEQFFGPGTRLTVL.

In its sample, this clone was seen once. The chain combines TRBV5-4 with TRBJ2-5; 7 bases align to TRBD1. Trimming removed 3 bases from V and 1 base from J; junction bases left unmatched: 3. The CDR3 is 14 amino acids. The germline gives CDR1 SGHNT, CDR2 YYREEE (reference sequence). The CDR3 DNA sequence: TGTGCCAGCAGCTCACAGGGGACCCAAGAGACCCAGTACTTC. Its translation is CASSSQGTQETQYF.

The chain carries TRBV5-4 and TRBJ2-1, with D possibly being TRBD1 or TRBD2 (6 bases each). This CDR3 comprises 15 residues. Between the trimmed V and J ends, which lost 3 bases and 7 bases, there was a span of 17 bases. Germline V lookup: CDR1 SGHNT, CDR2 YYREEE (reference sequence). The CDR3 nucleotides are TGTGCCAGCAGCTCCGGAGGGGCCCAGGGGAATGAGCAGTTCTTC. Residues: CASSSGGAQGNEQFF.

The chain uses TRBV7-9 and TRBJ2-7, with 9 bases matching TRBD1. The CDR3 has 13 amino acids. Germline CDR1 reads SEHNR; CDR2 reads FQNEAQ (reference sequence). V was clipped by 5 bases and J by 3 bases; unmatched bases: 2. The CDR3 sequence: CASSRGQGYEQYF. The CDR3 nucleotides read TGTGCCAGCAGCCGGGGACAGGGCTACGAGCAGTACTTC.

The chain is built from TRBV28 and TRBJ2-1; D may be TRBD1 (7 bases). This CDR3 spans 14 amino acids. V shed 5 bases and J shed 4 bases, with 12 bases lying between them. Germline V gives CDR1 MDHEN, CDR2 SYDVKM. CDR3 region: CASSPTGTYNEQFF. The CDR3 nucleotides read TGTGCCAGCAGTCCGACAGGGACTTACAATGAGCAGTTCTTC. Variable domain in full (rest from reference TRBV28 and TRBJ2-1): DVKVTQSSRYLVKRTGEKVFLECVQDMDHENMFWYRQDPGLGLRLIYFSYDVKMKEKGDIPEGYSVSREKKERFSLILESASTNQTSMYLCASSPTGTYNEQFFGPGTRLTVL.

The rearrangement uses TRBV5-1 and TRBJ1-1; no firm D call. Per germline, CDR1 SGHRS and CDR2 YFSETQ. Trimming left V 0 bases short and J 6 bases short, with 21 bases between. The CDR3 totals 17 residues. The CDR3 sequence: CASSLALRVRGYPEAFF. CDR3 nucleotides: TGCGCCAGCAGCTTGGCCTTAAGAGTCAGAGGATACCCTGAAGCTTTCTTT.